The 23 T cell receptor beta chains below come from one sample, sequenced in a study of regulatory T cells in long-lasting Graves disease. Researchers made TCR beta libraries by using iRepertoire HTBI primers and running Arm-PCR on CDR3 regions. TCRdb independently ran MiXCR on the multiplex PCR reads; one entry per CDR3 protein. The table records about 540,000 distinct CDR3 sequences, approximately 13% of them present only once. Sample time point: newly diagnosed GD, antithyroid drugs for less than 3 months. With RNA extracted from PBMCs as input, the TCR library was made. The same data also contributed to another study, on T cells in Graves' hyperthyroidism and ophthalmopathy.

The sample in question was peripheral blood mononuclear cells (PBMCs), obtained at new diagnosis, from a patient treated with antithyroid drugs. The receptors here all came from a man aged 30 to 39 with Graves disease.

This clonotype was recorded many times. This sequence joins TRBV6-5 and TRBJ2-1, with D tentatively TRBD1 or TRBD2 (5 bases each). Germline-derived CDR1 and CDR2 are MNHEY and SVGAGI. The CDR3 contains 13 residues. V shed 4 bases and J shed 5 bases, with 9 bases lying between them. CDR3 in amino acids: CASSLGTNNEQFF. In DNA, the CDR3 is TGTGCCAGCAGTTTGGGGACCAACAATGAGCAGTTCTTC.

This clonotype was seen ten or more times. The V gene is TRBV2, the J gene TRBJ1-5; 7 bases line up with TRBD1. Unmatched junction bases numbered 6, after V lost 4 bases and J lost 3 bases. The CDR3 covers 15 residues. CDR1 is SNHLY and CDR2 is FYNNEI in the germline V gene. CDR3 amino acids: CASSAYRGNNQPQHF. The CDR3, as DNA: TGTGCCAGCAGTGCTTACAGGGGCAACAATCAGCCCCAGCATTTT.

In its sample, this clonotype was seen a few times. V gene TRBV19 combines with J gene TRBJ1-5, with a possible D match to TRBD1 (5 bases). In germline, CDR1 is LNHDA, CDR2 SQIVND (reference sequence). Trimming removed 6 bases from V and 7 bases from J, with 22 bases in between. This CDR3 spans 16 amino acids. The CDR3 nucleotides are TGTGCCAGTAGCAGGCCGAGGTGGGGGATAAGGCAGCCCCAGCATTTT. It encodes CASSRPRWGIRQPQHF.

V usage is TRBV30 and J usage is TRBJ2-7; D gene uncertain. Looked up from germline, CDR1 is GTSNPN and CDR2 is SVGIG (reference sequence). Trimming left V 0 bases short and J 3 bases short, with 9 bases between. CDR3 length equals 13 residues. CDR3: CAWSVKGLYEQYF. CDR3 nucleotides: TGTGCCTGGAGTGTAAAGGGTCTCTACGAGCAGTACTTC.

This clonotype was picked up many times. V is TRBV11-2 and J is TRBJ2-7, with D perhaps TRBD1 (6 bases). CDR3 size: 14 residues. Germline loops: CDR1 SGHAT, CDR2 FQNNGV. Trimming cost V 4 bases and J 2 bases, with 12 bases left between them. Here the CDR3 reads CASSSPWDTYEQYF. The CDR3 DNA reads as TGTGCCAGCAGCTCCCCATGGGACACCTACGAGCAGTACTTC.

In its sample, this clonotype was seen a few times. The chain links TRBV5-1 to TRBJ2-1; TRBD2 is a possible D gene (5 bases). Germline-derived CDR1 and CDR2 are SGHRS and YFSETQ. Trimming left V 4 bases short and J 5 bases short, with 7 bases between. The CDR3 is 12 residues long. Here the CDR3 reads CASSRLHNEQFF. CDR3 in DNA: TGCGCCAGCAGCAGACTACACAATGAGCAGTTCTTC. The full variable domain, in which reference TRBV5-1 and TRBJ2-1 provide the parts outside the CDR3, is KAGVTQTPRYLIKTRGQQVTLSCSPISGHRSVSWYQQTPGQGLQFLFEYFSETQRNKGNFPGRFSGRQFSNSRSEMNVSTLELGDSALYLCASSRLHNEQFFGPGTRLTVL.

This clonotype was seen many times. The J gene is TRBJ2-1, the V gene TRBV27; 7 nucleotides match TRBD1. V dropped 3 bases and J dropped 3; count of bases not matched to a gene: 11. Germline V gene lookup returns CDR1 MNHEY and CDR2 SMNVEV (reference sequence). This CDR3 contains 17 residues. Here the CDR3 DNA reads TGTGCCAGCAGTTTGGGTTATGGGACAGCCCTCTACAATGAGCAGTTCTTC. Protein: CASSLGYGTALYNEQFF.

The chain is built from TRBV18 and TRBJ1-5; possibly TRBD1 for D (5 bases). The germline V and J ends were trimmed by 6 bases and 0 bases, with 15 bases remaining between them. This CDR3 spans 16 amino acids. Germline CDR1 KGHSH, CDR2 LQKENI. The CDR3 DNA follows: TGTGCCAGCTCCCCAGCAGGGACGAATAGCAATCAGCCCCAGCATTTT. This codes for CASSPAGTNSNQPQHF.

This clonotype appeared many times. A junction end diverges from the germline sequence, so it may reflect a read error. The chain joins TRBV12-3 or TRBV12-4 to TRBJ2-1; TRBD1 matches at 9 bases. CDR3 length: 15 residues. The CDR3 region is CASSGREASGTGLVF. CDR3 DNA sequence: TGTGCCAGCAGTGGACGTGAAGCCTCCGGGACAGGGCTGGTCTTC.

At least ten counts were recorded for this clonotype. The J gene is TRBJ2-1, the V gene TRBV7-9, with 9 bases fitting TRBD2. The CDR3 runs 13 residues. Per the germline V gene, CDR1 is SEHNR and CDR2 is FQNEAQ (reference sequence). The ends lost 8 bases at V and 5 bases at J; junction bases unmatched: 4. CDR3 coding DNA: TGTGCCAGCGGTCTAGCGGGAAACAATGAGCAGTTCTTC. Translating gives CASGLAGNNEQFF.

This clonotype showed up many times. V and J are TRBV29-1 and TRBJ2-5; D remains ambiguous. CDR1 is SQVTM, CDR2 ANQGSEA, per germline. The CDR3 sequence is 11 residues long. Trimming left V 4 bases short and J 2 bases short, with 5 bases between. The CDR3 region is CSVARQETQYF. In DNA form, the CDR3 reads TGCAGCGTTGCCAGGCAAGAGACCCAGTACTTC.

This clonotype was counted at least ten times. The chain joins TRBV7-9 to TRBJ2-1; TRBD2 matches 11 bases. The CDR3 sequence is 16 residues long. Trimming at V came to 5 bases and at J to 4 bases, leaving 7 bases not matched to a gene. Germline V gives CDR1 SEHNR, CDR2 FQNEAQ (reference sequence). The CDR3 nucleotides are TGTGCCAGCAGCAGGCCGGGACTAGCGGATTACAATGAGCAGTTCTTC. Translated: CASSRPGLADYNEQFF.

In its sample, this clonotype was seen many times. The chain combines TRBV12-3 or TRBV12-4 with TRBJ1-5; no firm D call. V was pared by 1 base and J by 7 bases, with 11 bases between. This CDR3 is built from 14 residues. Here the CDR3 DNA reads TGTGCCAGCAGTTTAGTTCTGTCTAACCAGCCCCAGCATTTT. Protein product: CASSLVLSNQPQHF.

V is TRBV12-3 or TRBV12-4 and J is TRBJ1-6; unclear D gene. Trimming removed 6 bases at V and 11 bases at J, with 14 bases between. CDR3 length: 13 residues. The CDR3 loop is CASSQSPFTPLHF. CDR3 DNA sequence: TGTGCCAGCAGCCAAAGTCCCTTCACACCCCTCCACTTT.

Only a few counts were recorded for this clonotype. CDR3: CASNSQLGQGYNEQFF. CDR3 coding DNA: TGTGCCAGCAACTCACAGCTGGGACAGGGTTACAATGAGCAGTTCTTC. The chain combines TRBV27 with TRBJ2-1, with 9 bases that match TRBD1. Trimming at V came to 7 bases and at J to 4 bases, leaving 11 bases not matched to a gene. Per germline, CDR1 MNHEY and CDR2 SMNVEV (reference sequence). This CDR3 has 16 amino acids.

The table lists this clonotype with many counts. The chain carries TRBV18 and TRBJ1-2, with TRBD1 as a possible D gene (6 bases). Germline CDR1 reads KGHSH; CDR2 reads LQKENI. V was cut by 2 bases and J by 5 bases, with 15 bases left in between. The length of the CDR3 is 15 residues. CDR3 sequence reads: CASSPTGTPEYGYTF. CDR3 nucleotide sequence: TGTGCCAGCTCACCAACCGGGACACCCGAATATGGCTACACCTTC.

This clonotype was detected a few times. The chain recombines TRBV7-9 with TRBJ2-5; TRBD1 aligns across 12 bases. V lost 4 bases, J lost 5 bases, and 5 bases stayed unmatched. The CDR3 is 15 amino acids. Germline CDR1 SEHNR, CDR2 FQNEAQ (reference sequence). CDR3 amino acids: CASSSGQGAGETQYF. The CDR3, as DNA: TGTGCCAGCAGCTCGGGACAGGGGGCAGGGGAGACCCAGTACTTC.

This clonotype appeared many times. The CDR3, as DNA: TGCAGTGCTAGAAACAGGGGGTTCGAAGAGACCCAGTACTTC. It specifies CSARNRGFEETQYF. The chain links TRBV20-1 to TRBJ2-5; 8 bases map to TRBD1. From germline, CDR1 is DFQATT and CDR2 SNEGSKA (reference sequence). With 2 bases clipped from V and 3 bases from J, the junction kept 5 bases outside the gene matches. The CDR3 is 14 amino acids.

This clonotype was detected a few times. The rearrangement joins TRBV5-4 to TRBJ2-2, with 15 nucleotides matching TRBD2. The germline gives CDR1 SGHNT, CDR2 YYREEE (reference sequence). This CDR3 comprises 15 residues. Trimming at V came to 1 base and at J to 14 bases, leaving 6 bases not matched to a gene. The CDR3 region has the DNA TGTGCCAGCAGCTTGAGTGGACTAGCGGGAGGGCCCCTGTTTTTT. Translation gives CASSLSGLAGGPLFF. Full variable domain (remainder filled in from reference TRBV5-4 and TRBJ2-2): ETGVTQSPTHLIKTRGQQVTLRCSSQSGHNTVSWYQQALGQGPQFIFQYYREEENGRGNFPPRFSGLQFPNYSSELNVNALELDDSALYLCASSLSGLAGGPLFFGEGSRLTVL.

This clonotype was counted at least ten times. The chain joins TRBV7-9 to TRBJ2-7; 8 nucleotides align to TRBD1. Germline CDR1 and CDR2: SEHNR and FQNEAQ (reference sequence). J was trimmed by 0 bases and V by 4 bases; bases with no gene match: 5. This CDR3 spans 15 amino acids. In DNA, the CDR3 is TGTGCCAGCAGCTCATGGGGGACAGGCTCCTACGAGCAGTACTTC. It yields the protein CASSSWGTGSYEQYF.

This clonotype has a handful of counts. This chain uses TRBV12-3 or TRBV12-4 with TRBJ1-3; D call uncertain. The CDR3 is 11 residues long. Trimming pared 7 bases from V and 5 bases from J, leaving 6 bases between. This CDR3 reads CASNLRNTIYF. The CDR3 DNA sequence: TGTGCCAGCAACCTAAGAAACACCATATATTTT.

This clonotype was detected many times. This chain connects TRBV29-1 to TRBJ2-1; D remains ambiguous. The V gene's germline CDR1 is SQVTM and CDR2 ANQGSEA. CDR3 size: 15 residues. Trimming removed 0 bases at V and 6 bases at J, with 15 bases between. CDR3 coding DNA: TGCAGCGTTGAAGATCCCCGTAGGCAGCTCAATGAGCAGTTCTTC. Translating it yields CSVEDPRRQLNEQFF.

The genes are TRBV27 and TRBJ1-1, with 7 bases lining up with TRBD1. With 6 bases clipped from V and 7 bases from J, the junction kept 8 bases outside the gene matches. Germline V gene sequence: CDR1 MNHEY, CDR2 SMNVEV (reference sequence). The CDR3 has 13 amino acids. CDR3 bases: TGTGCCAGCAGCCACCCAGGGGGGGGTGAAGCTTTCTTT. As protein: CASSHPGGGEAFF.